This T cell receptor (beta chain) originates from a study of T cells in localized non-small cell lung cancer. Broader study findings: Median roughly 57 top-100 tumor clones were shared with paired adjacent lung. Tumor showed lower T cell clonality than uninvolved adjacent lung, where it was highest.

Here immunoSEQ multiplex PCR was the method, and the copy in TCRdb shows in-frame clones only, minus some. The sample has under 150,000 clones; 80% to 90% are singletons. Concerning this clone: The antigen is undetermined.

CDR1 and CDR2 from the germline V gene are DFQATT and SNEGSKA (reference sequence). The CDR3 spans 11 residues. This TCR was sampled from an older female donor with stage I lung adenocarcinoma. J is TRBJ2-3 and V is TRBV20-1; D is uncertain. The specimen was peripheral blood, collected before any cancer treatment. The CDR3 bases are TGCGGCAAGGGAAGCACAGATACGCAGTATTTT. It codes for CGKGSTDTQYF.